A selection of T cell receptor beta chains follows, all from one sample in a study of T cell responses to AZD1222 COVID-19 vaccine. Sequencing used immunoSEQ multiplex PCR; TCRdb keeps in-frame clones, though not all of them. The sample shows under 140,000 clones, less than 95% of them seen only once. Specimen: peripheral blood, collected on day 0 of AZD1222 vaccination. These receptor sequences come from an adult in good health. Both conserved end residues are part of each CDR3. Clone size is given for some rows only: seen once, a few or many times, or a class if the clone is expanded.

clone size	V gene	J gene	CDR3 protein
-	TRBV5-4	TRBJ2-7	CASKPGQGDEQYF
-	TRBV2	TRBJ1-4	CASSPSPPGRHNEKLFF
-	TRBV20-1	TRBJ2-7	CSASSYEQYF
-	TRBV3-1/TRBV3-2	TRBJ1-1	CASSQEGRQAFF
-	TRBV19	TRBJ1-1	CASSIGGTGVGEAFF
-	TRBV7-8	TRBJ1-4	CASSPPEGRGEKLFF
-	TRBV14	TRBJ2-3	CASSGLAGGRTDTQYF
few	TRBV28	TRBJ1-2	CASSPGQGDYGYTF
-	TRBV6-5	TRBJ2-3	CASRTNVGPTDTQYF
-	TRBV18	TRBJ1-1	CASSGSGRENTEAFF
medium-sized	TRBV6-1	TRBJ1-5	CASSELGGQGNQPQHF
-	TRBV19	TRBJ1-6	CASSGRDNNSPLHF
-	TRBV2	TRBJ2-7	CASGIPHAGIYEQYF
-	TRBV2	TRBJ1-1	CASTTGGARRTEAFF
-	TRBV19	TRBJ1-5	CASGPSGVQPQHF
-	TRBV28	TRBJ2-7	CASNPGQYF
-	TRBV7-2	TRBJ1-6	CASSLDLRGSGHSPLHF
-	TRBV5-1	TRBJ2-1	CASSFRQGKNNEQFF
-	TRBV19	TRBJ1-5	CASSIRSGQSNQPQHF
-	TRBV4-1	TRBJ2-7	CASSQAQSYEQYF
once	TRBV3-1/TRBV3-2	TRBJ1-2	CASSHLYGYTF
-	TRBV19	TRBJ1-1	CASSIGQGVPEAFF
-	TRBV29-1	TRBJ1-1	CSPTDVGPEAFF
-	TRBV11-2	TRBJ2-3	CASSEPGLAGTDTQYF
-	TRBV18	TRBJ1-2	CASSPASGLNYGYTF
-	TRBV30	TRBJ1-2	CAWNRGWGYTF
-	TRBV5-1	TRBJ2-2	CASSLAPKYTGELFF
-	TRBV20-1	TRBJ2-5	CSANGETQYF
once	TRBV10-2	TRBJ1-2	CASSVDGTNYGYTF
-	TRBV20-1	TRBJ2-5	CSASLDTYQETQYF
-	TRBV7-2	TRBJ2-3	CASSLVAGPFTDTQYF
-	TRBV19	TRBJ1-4	CASSVDRGWLFF
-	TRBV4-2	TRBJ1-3	CASSQGTGTGGNTIYF
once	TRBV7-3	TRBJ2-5	CASSLIPTSGQETQYF